This T cell receptor beta chain was observed in a study of T cells in Graves' hyperthyroidism and ophthalmopathy (dated by TCRdb to between 2018 and 2020). Regarding the complete study: Peripheral blood samples were taken at initial diagnosis, before any treatment was given. A discovery cohort of around 98 patients, 43 with Graves' ophthalmopathy and approximately 60 with stable Graves' hyperthyroidism, was used to find distinguishing TCR V-J signatures. An independent validation cohort of around 19 hyperthyroidism patients and 17 patients who later progressed to ophthalmopathy tested prospective prediction of ophthalmopathy. The approximately 90 discovery patients were randomly split 7:3 into training and test sets. Thyroid tissue and blood T-cell repertoires from six Graves' hyperthyroidism patients were also compared in the study. After blood sampling, hyperthyroidism patients were treated with methimazole at a starting dose of 30 mg daily, and ophthalmopathy patients were treated with high-dose intravenous methylprednisolone. The paper describes TCR Vbeta CDR3 sequencing of fewer than 150 peripheral blood samples, made up of 43 ophthalmopathy patients, 70 to 75 hyperthyroidism patients and about 17 progressor patients. What the research found in general, with its limitations: Most expanded thyroid clonotypes (frequency above 0.001) were also found in blood, which suggests that blood repertoires may mirror thyroid immune responses. Ophthalmopathy was separated from stable hyperthyroidism by a 13 V-J signature model, with approximately 89% sensitivity and 81% to 83% specificity obtained in cross-validation and 80%/75% obtained in testing. During validation, the model predicted progression to ophthalmopathy a median of about 6.3 months ahead of onset, with more than 55% sensitivity and more than 72% specificity. No statistical method was used to set the sample size in advance, and investigators knew the group allocation.

This clonotype came up many times. It lacks a known antigen. One base away there is no much larger clone; base qualities are not given. CDR1 and CDR2 (MDHEN, SYDVKM) derive from the germline V gene. V is cut by 5 bases and J by 1 base, and the space between the germline ends is 9 bases. The CDR3 numbers 14 residues from cysteine through phenylalanine. Only the CDR3 portion is preserved as DNA: 42 bases, with reading frame beginning at the first base. Amplification of TCR beta CDR3 regions was carried out from RNA transcripts. The first round of RT-PCR for the TCR CDR3 was performed with the HTBI primer set and the Qiagen OneStep RT-PCR kit. Libraries were constructed in a second round of multiplex PCR, after which size selection and purification were carried out. The libraries were sequenced on an Illumina HiSeq2000 using paired-end 100 bp reads. As for the original processing: SOAPnuke was used to process the raw data, with reads discarded if the reads contained adapters or uncalled bases, had a mean Phred below 15, or lacked an exact constant-primer or identifier match. High-quality paired reads were merged with COPE v1.2.5, and unique nucleotide sequences were defined as clonotypes. MiTCR v1.1 was used to align the clonotypes against IMGT TRBV, TRBD and TRBJ reference segments. The analysis was restricted to V-J combinations with a frequency above 0.0001, which together covered about 99% of the repertoires. The TCS score was defined as the ratio of F50 (clonal expansion) to E x V (chaos), calculated using BLOSUM62-based TCRdist between CDR3 peptides within each V-J. Welch's t-statistics and random forest reduced approximately 520 V-J features to 13, which were used in a naive Bayes classifier (R e1071). Clones were called with MiXCR by TCRdb after fastp trimmed the public reads at Q25, and only in-frame beta chains were retained. Every entry covers one CDR3 protein and lists the most common genes and DNA from its rows. TCRdb, not the original authors, processed these V and J calls. The sample profile shows a few hundred thousand distinct CDR3 sequences; around 21% of them were found once. The ten biggest clones cover approximately 25% of the sample.

Stable Graves' hyperthyroidism was defined as the absence of progression to ophthalmopathy over 18 months of follow-up. Hyperthyroidism patients were aged 18 to 65 years and newly diagnosed, with disease duration of less than 2 months. Any patient with an uncontrolled infection, another autoimmune disease, pregnancy or lactation was excluded. Diagnoses were based on clinical symptoms, serum thyroxine and TRAb, thyroid ultrasound and orbital computed tomography. PBMCs were isolated from about 10 ml of fresh peripheral blood by Ficoll-Paque density gradient centrifugation. Trizol reagent was used to extract total RNA, and RNA quality was then checked on an Agilent 2100 Bioanalyzer.

The chain is encoded by TRBV28 joined to TRBJ1-5; the D gene is perhaps TRBD1, on 5 matching bases. The source of this sequence is a man aged 18 to 29 with Graves' hyperthyroidism. Sequencing input: blood. The CDR3 reads as follows: CASSPDRSNQPQHF. The nucleotides read TGTGCCAGCAGTCCCGACAGAAGCAATCAGCCCCAGCATTTT.